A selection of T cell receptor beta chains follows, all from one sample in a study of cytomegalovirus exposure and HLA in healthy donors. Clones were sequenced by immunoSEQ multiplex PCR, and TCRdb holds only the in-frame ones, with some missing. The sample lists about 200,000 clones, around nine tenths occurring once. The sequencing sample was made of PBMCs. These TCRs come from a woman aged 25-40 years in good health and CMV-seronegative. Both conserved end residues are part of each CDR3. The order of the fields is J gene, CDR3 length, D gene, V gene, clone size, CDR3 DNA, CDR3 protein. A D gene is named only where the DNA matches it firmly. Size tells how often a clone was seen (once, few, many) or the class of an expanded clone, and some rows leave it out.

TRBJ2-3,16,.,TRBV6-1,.,TGTGCCAGCAGTGAGCACGGGGGAGGAGGCACAGATACGCAGTATTTT,CASSEHGGGGTDTQYF
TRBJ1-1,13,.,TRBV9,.,TGTGCCAGCAGCGTAGTGAGGGATACTGAAGCTTTCTTT,CASSVVRDTEAFF
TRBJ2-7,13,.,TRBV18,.,TGTGCCAGCTCCCCGCTCAGGTCCTACGAGCAGTACTTC,CASSPLRSYEQYF
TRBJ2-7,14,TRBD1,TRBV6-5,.,TGTGCCAGCGCCCTGACAGGGGCCTCCTACGAGCAGTACTTC,CASALTGASYEQYF
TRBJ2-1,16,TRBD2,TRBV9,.,TGTGCCAGCACCGTAGGATCTAGCGGGGCCATTTGGGAGCAGTTCTTC,CASTVGSSGAIWEQFF
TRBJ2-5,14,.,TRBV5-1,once,TGCGCCAGCAGCTCCCTGCCGGGGGAAGAGACCCAGTACTTC,CASSSLPGEETQYF
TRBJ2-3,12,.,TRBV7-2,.,TGTGCCAGCAGCTTAGATAGCCCTACGCAGTATTTT,CASSLDSPTQYF
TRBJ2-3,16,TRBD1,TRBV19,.,TGTGCCAGTAGTTCAGGGACAGGGCATCGCACAGATACGCAGTATTTT,CASSSGTGHRTDTQYF
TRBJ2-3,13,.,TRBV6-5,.,TGTGCCAGCAGAACGCCTGCAGGAGATACGCAGTATTTT,CASRTPAGDTQYF
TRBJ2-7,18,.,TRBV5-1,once,TGCGCCAGCAGCTTGGCAGGGGTTGGCGGGCCTACCTCCTACGAGCAGTACTTC,CASSLAGVGGPTSYEQYF
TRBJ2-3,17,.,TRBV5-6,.,TGTGCCAGCAGCCCAACCAAAACAGGGCCGGGGACAGATACGCAGTATTTT,CASSPTKTGPGTDTQYF
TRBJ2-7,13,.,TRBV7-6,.,TGTGCCAGCAGCGCGGGACAGAACTACGAGCAGTACTTC,CASSAGQNYEQYF
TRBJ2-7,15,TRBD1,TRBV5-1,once,TGCGCCAGCAGCATGCAGGGGGCGAGCTCCTACGAGCAGTACTTC,CASSMQGASSYEQYF
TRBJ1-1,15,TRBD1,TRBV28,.,TGTGCCAGCAGGACCGATCGCACAGGGGGCACTGAAGCTTTCTTT,CASRTDRTGGTEAFF
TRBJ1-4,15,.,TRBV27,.,TGTGCCAGCACCCCTTATTGGGGGCGGAACGAAAAACTGTTTTTT,CASTPYWGRNEKLFF
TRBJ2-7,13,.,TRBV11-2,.,TGTGCCAGCACCCTACAGAGGCGGGGCGAGCAGTACTTC,CASTLQRRGEQYF